The 24 T cell receptor beta chains presented below share a single source sample, sequenced in a study of Graves' ophthalmopathy and Graves' hyperthyroidism. The authors amplified TCR beta CDR3 regions, and they did so from RNA transcripts for repertoire sequencing. A first-round RT-PCR used HTBI primers, followed by a second-round multiplex PCR. TCRdb reanalysed the multiplex PCR reads using MiXCR and keeps one entry per CDR3 protein. The sample consists of fewer than 250,000 distinct CDR3 sequences, 25% to 30% of them appearing once. Sequenced: peripheral blood. The receptors stem from a man aged 50 to 59 with Graves' ophthalmopathy.

This clonotype was recorded at least ten times. This chain connects TRBV19 to TRBJ1-5; 7 nucleotides match TRBD1. V was clipped by 8 bases and J by 2 bases; unmatched bases: 18. Germline loops: CDR1 LNHDA, CDR2 SQIVND (reference sequence). CDR3 length: 18 amino acids. The CDR3 region has the DNA TGTGCCAGTGGGGGGTGGATGAGAACAGGGGCGGGCAATCAGCCCCAGCATTTT. This sequence encodes CASGGWMRTGAGNQPQHF.

This clonotype showed up many times. CDR3 sequence: CSAVGGNTIYF. The CDR3 nucleotides are TGCAGTGCTGTTGGGGGGAACACCATATATTTT. This chain links TRBV20-1 with TRBJ1-3; weak D call: TRBD1 (5 bases). Germline CDR1 reads DFQATT; CDR2 reads SNEGSKA (reference sequence). With 5 bases removed from V and 7 bases from J, the gap between germline ends came to 9 bases. The CDR3 extends over 11 amino acids.

V and J are TRBV6-2 or TRBV6-3 and TRBJ2-5, with 13 positions matching TRBD2. This CDR3 spans 18 amino acids. Unmatched junction bases numbered 11, after V lost 6 bases and J lost 1 base. Germline lookup yields CDR1 MNHEY and CDR2 SVGEGT. The CDR3 here is CASSRAGLAGRGQETQYF. The CDR3 coding sequence is TGTGCCAGCAGCCGAGCGGGACTAGCGGGACGCGGCCAAGAGACCCAGTACTTC.

This clonotype was seen at least ten times. The chain combines TRBV6-5 with TRBJ2-7; 8 bases fit TRBD2. V gave up 6 bases and J gave up 5 bases; unmatched junction bases: 15. This CDR3 is 16 amino acids long. From germline, CDR1 is MNHEY and CDR2 SVGAGI. CDR3 residues: CASRTLAGTARDEQYF. In DNA, the CDR3 is TGTGCCAGCAGGACCTTAGCGGGGACGGCTCGCGACGAGCAGTACTTC.

This clonotype was picked up many times. The chain's CDR3 is CASSPLPGSKQYF. CDR3 nucleotides: TGTGCCAGCAGCCCCTTACCGGGGTCGAAGCAGTACTTC. This rearrangement joins TRBV7-2 to TRBJ2-7, with a possible D match to TRBD2 (5 bases). This CDR3 comprises 13 residues. The V end lost 5 bases, the J end lost 8 bases, and 16 bases lay between the germline ends. CDR1 and CDR2 (germline): SGHTA, FQGNSA.

Ten or more counts support this clonotype. The chain employs TRBV6-5 and TRBJ2-2, with D possibly matching TRBD1 (6 bases). In germline, CDR1 is MNHEY, CDR2 SVGAGI. The CDR3 loop spans 15 amino acids. V gave up 6 bases and J gave up 0 bases, with 11 bases separating them. The CDR3 DNA reads as TGTGCCAGCAGGCAGGACAGAACGAACACCGGGGAGCTGTTTTTT. This codes for CASRQDRTNTGELFF.

The chain is built from TRBV7-2 and TRBJ1-1; D not resolved. Germline V gives CDR1 SGHTA, CDR2 FQGNSA. V lost 4 bases and J lost 1, with 7 bases in between. The CDR3 has 13 residues. CDR3 nucleotides: TGTGCCAGCAGCTGGAACAGGAACACTGAAGCTTTCTTT. It specifies CASSWNRNTEAFF.

This rearrangement joins TRBV29-1 to TRBJ2-7; 9 bases agree with TRBD2. The germline V gene encodes CDR1 SQVTM and CDR2 ANQGSEA. This CDR3 contains 14 residues. The V gene end was trimmed by 5 bases and the J gene end by 5 bases; junction bases not matched to a gene: 10. Written as DNA, the CDR3 is TGCAGCGTTAGACCGGGACTAGCAAGCCACGAGCAGTACTTC. Its translation is CSVRPGLASHEQYF.

There are many counts of this clonotype. The V gene is TRBV5-1, the J gene TRBJ2-7; TRBD2 agrees at 8 bases. V lost 0 bases and J lost 5; bases outside the gene matches: 7. The CDR3 totals 15 residues. In germline, CDR1 is SGHRS, CDR2 YFSETQ. This CDR3 reads CASSLAGGSGHEQYF. In DNA form, the CDR3 reads TGCGCCAGCAGCTTGGCGGGAGGGTCCGGCCACGAGCAGTACTTC.

In this sample, this clonotype turned up many times. This chain connects TRBV28 to TRBJ1-1; D is unclear. The CDR3 is 15 amino acids. The V gene lost 1 base and the J gene lost 2 bases, with 11 bases spanning the gap. The germline V gene encodes CDR1 MDHEN and CDR2 SYDVKM. CDR3 loop: CASSLLQRANTEAFF. The CDR3 DNA sequence: TGTGCCAGCAGTTTATTACAACGGGCAAACACTGAAGCTTTCTTT.

The gene calls are TRBV2 and TRBJ2-7, with 7 positions matching TRBD2. The CDR3 extends over 14 amino acids. The V gene's germline CDR1 is SNHLY and CDR2 FYNNEI. The V segment lost 3 bases and the J segment 2 bases; nucleotides outside the gene matches: 4. The DNA for the CDR3 is TGTGCCAGCAGTGACGGGGGGATTCCCTACGAGCAGTACTTC. Protein product: CASSDGGIPYEQYF.

The gene calls are TRBV12-3 or TRBV12-4 and TRBJ2-7; 8 nucleotides agree with TRBD1. CDR3 length: 11 amino acids. Trimming took 5 bases from V and 12 from J; bases not matched to a gene: 6. The DNA for the CDR3 is TGTGCCAGCAGTCTACGACAGGGGATGTACTTC. This codes for CASSLRQGMYF.

There are many counts of this clonotype. This chain links TRBV5-6 with TRBJ1-3, with no clear D. Per germline, CDR1 SGHDT and CDR2 YYEEEE. Trimming removed 3 bases from V and 0 bases from J, with 7 bases in between. This CDR3 comprises 14 residues. The CDR3, as DNA: TGTGCCAGCAGCTCCCTGCGCTCTGGAAACACCATATATTTT. It is translated as CASSSLRSGNTIYF.

This clonotype showed up many times. The CDR3 region is CASTRLPLEGVQYEQYF. CDR3 DNA: TGTGCCAGCACCAGACTACCCCTCGAGGGAGTGCAGTACGAGCAGTACTTC. This sequence joins TRBV7-6 and TRBJ2-7, with D perhaps TRBD2 (5 bases). V was shortened by 7 bases and J by 4 bases, with 26 bases between the two germline ends. The germline V gene has CDR1 SGHVS and CDR2 FNYEAQ. The CDR3 is made up of 17 amino acids.

J is TRBJ2-7 and V is TRBV6-1, with 7 positions matching TRBD2. The CDR3 runs to 15 residues. J lost 7 bases, V lost 6 bases, and 15 bases had no gene match. The germline CDR1 and CDR2 sequences are MNHNS and SASEGT. The CDR3, as DNA: TGTGCCAGCAGCAACCCTCTGGCGGGAGATCGGGAGCAGTACTTC. This codes for CASSNPLAGDREQYF.

This clonotype was detected ten times or more. One end of the junction does not line up with germline, which may come from a read error. CDR3 DNA: TGTGCCAGCAGTAACTCAGGACAGGTCTACGAGCAGTACTTC. Protein sequence: CASSNSGQVYEQYF. V is TRBV6-5 and J is TRBJ2-7; 7 bases map to TRBD1. The CDR3 spans 14 residues. Germline V CDR1 and CDR2: MNHEY, SVGAGI.

This clonotype was recorded at least ten times. This sequence joins TRBV7-2 and TRBJ2-7; the match to TRBD2 covers 11 bases. The V gene's germline CDR1 is SGHTA and CDR2 FQGNSA. V lost 1 base to trimming and J lost 5 bases; unmatched junction nucleotides: 7. This CDR3 spans 16 amino acids. The CDR3 DNA reads as TGTGCCAGCAGCTTAGGGTTAGCGGGAGGGATCCACGAGCAGTACTTC. Protein sequence: CASSLGLAGGIHEQYF.

The chain uses TRBV27 and TRBJ2-6; D tentatively reads TRBD1 or TRBD2 (5 bases each). V lost 3 bases, J lost 2 bases, and 11 bases lay in between. CDR1 is MNHEY and CDR2 is SMNVEV in the germline V gene (reference sequence). There are 16 residues in the CDR3. CDR3 bases: TGTGCCAGCAGTTTTCTGGGACGGACTGGGGCCAACGTCCTGACTTTC. Protein sequence: CASSFLGRTGANVLTF.

The sample holds many counts of this clonotype. The chain recombines TRBV4-1 with TRBJ2-5, with 12 nucleotides matching TRBD2. Germline loops: CDR1 MGHRA, CDR2 YSYEKL. The V and J ends lost 0 bases and 4 bases, in that order; junction bases with no gene match: 6. The CDR3 contains 17 residues. CDR3 sequence reads: CASSQDRLAGVGETQYF. CDR3 bases: TGCGCCAGCAGCCAAGATCGACTAGCGGGAGTCGGAGAGACCCAGTACTTC.

The J gene is TRBJ1-5, the V gene TRBV6-5; tentatively, D is TRBD1 (6 bases). The CDR3 totals 14 residues. Trimming stripped 4 bases from V and 9 bases from J, with 16 bases between. Germline CDR1 and CDR2: MNHEY and SVGAGI. The CDR3 spells CASSWGGSSLPQHF. CDR3 bases: TGTGCCAGCAGTTGGGGGGGCTCGTCGCTGCCCCAGCATTTT.

This clonotype was seen a few times. The rearrangement uses TRBV10-3 and TRBJ1-5, with D perhaps TRBD1 (6 bases). Germline values: CDR1 ENHRY, CDR2 SYGVKD. The CDR3 is 18 residues long. Trimming cost V 2 bases and J 0 bases, with 17 bases left between them. CDR3 residues: CAISERHTGTHSNQPQHF. The DNA for the CDR3 is TGTGCCATCAGTGAGCGCCATACCGGGACACATAGCAATCAGCCCCAGCATTTT.

The chain combines TRBV7-2 with TRBJ2-7, with 8 positions matching TRBD1. From germline, CDR1 is SGHTA and CDR2 FQGNSA. This CDR3 has 14 residues. Trimming cost V 1 base and J 6 bases; bases outside gene matches: 5. CDR3: CASSLDRGSREQYF. As DNA, the CDR3 is TGTGCCAGCAGCTTAGACAGGGGGAGTCGCGAGCAGTACTTC.

This clonotype was seen repeatedly, ten times or more. The chain couples TRBV6-1 to TRBJ1-6, with a tentative D call TRBD1 (5 bases). This CDR3 is 13 amino acids long. Trimming shortened V by 6 bases and J by 10 bases, and 13 bases separated the two germline ends. CDR1 is MNHNS and CDR2 is SASEGT in the germline V gene. In DNA form, the CDR3 reads TGTGCCAGCAGGGACAAGTCAGGGTCACCCCTCCACTTT. Protein sequence: CASRDKSGSPLHF.

At least ten counts were recorded for this clonotype. The genes are TRBV12-3 or TRBV12-4 and TRBJ2-2; 9 bases fit TRBD1. V lost 6 bases to trimming and J lost 6 bases; unmatched junction nucleotides: 8. The CDR3 covers 15 residues. CDR3 nucleotide sequence: TGTGCCAGCAGACCCCTGGACAGGGGCCCCGGGGAGCTGTTTTTT. This gives the protein CASRPLDRGPGELFF.